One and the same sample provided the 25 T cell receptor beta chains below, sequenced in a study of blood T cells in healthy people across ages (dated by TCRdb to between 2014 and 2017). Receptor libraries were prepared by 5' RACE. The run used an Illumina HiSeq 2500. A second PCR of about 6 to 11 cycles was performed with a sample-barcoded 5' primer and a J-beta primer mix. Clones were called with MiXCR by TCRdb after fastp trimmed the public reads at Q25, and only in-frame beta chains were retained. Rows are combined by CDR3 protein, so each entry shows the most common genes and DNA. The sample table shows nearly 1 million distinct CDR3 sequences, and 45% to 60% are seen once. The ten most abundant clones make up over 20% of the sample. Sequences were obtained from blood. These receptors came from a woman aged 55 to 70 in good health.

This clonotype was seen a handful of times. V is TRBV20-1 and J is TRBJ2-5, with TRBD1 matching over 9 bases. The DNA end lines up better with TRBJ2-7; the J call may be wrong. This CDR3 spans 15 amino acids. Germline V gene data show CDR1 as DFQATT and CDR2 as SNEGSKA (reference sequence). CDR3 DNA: TGCAGTGCTAGATTTACAGGGGGCGCATCCTACGAGCAGTACTTC. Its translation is CSARFTGGASYEQYF.

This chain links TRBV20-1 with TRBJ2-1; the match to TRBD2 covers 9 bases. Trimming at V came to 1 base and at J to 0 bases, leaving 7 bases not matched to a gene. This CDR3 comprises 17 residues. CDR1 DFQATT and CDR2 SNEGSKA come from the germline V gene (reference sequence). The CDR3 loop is CSARVASGKSSYNEQFF. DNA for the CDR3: TGCAGTGCTAGAGTCGCTAGCGGGAAGAGCTCCTACAATGAGCAGTTCTTC.

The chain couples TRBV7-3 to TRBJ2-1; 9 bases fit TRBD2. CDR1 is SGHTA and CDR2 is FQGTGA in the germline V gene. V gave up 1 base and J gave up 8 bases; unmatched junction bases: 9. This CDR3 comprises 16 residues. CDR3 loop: CASSLIGGRVGDEQFF. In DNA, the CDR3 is TGTGCCAGCAGCTTAATCGGCGGGAGGGTTGGGGATGAGCAGTTCTTC.

This chain's CDR3 is CASSLERAVYNEQFF. The CDR3 DNA reads as TGCGCCAGCAGCTTGGAACGAGCGGTATACAATGAGCAGTTCTTC. The J gene is TRBJ2-1, the V gene TRBV5-1; the D gene is possibly TRBD2 (5 bases). The V and J ends lost 0 bases and 4 bases respectively, with 11 bases between them. CDR3 length: 15 amino acids. CDR1 SGHRS and CDR2 YFSETQ come from the germline V gene.

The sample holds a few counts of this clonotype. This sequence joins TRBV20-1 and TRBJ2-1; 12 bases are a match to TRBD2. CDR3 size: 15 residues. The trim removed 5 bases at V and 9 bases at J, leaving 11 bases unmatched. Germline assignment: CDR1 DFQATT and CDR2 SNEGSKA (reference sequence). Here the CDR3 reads CSASRGLAGLVEQFF. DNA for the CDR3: TGCAGTGCTTCCCGAGGACTAGCGGGATTGGTTGAGCAGTTCTTC.

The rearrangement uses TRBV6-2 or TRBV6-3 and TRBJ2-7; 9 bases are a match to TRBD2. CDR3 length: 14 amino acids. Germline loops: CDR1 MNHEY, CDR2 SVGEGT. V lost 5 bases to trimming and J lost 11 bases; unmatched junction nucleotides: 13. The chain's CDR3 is CASSGNLIAGVKYF. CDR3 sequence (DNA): TGTGCCAGCAGTGGGAACCTAATAGCGGGAGTTAAGTACTTC.

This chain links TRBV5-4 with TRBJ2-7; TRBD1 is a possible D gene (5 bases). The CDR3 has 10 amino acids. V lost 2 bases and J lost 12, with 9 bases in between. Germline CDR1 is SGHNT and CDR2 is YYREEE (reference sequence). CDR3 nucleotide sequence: TGTGCCAGCAGCTTATCACAGGCGTACTTC. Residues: CASSLSQAYF. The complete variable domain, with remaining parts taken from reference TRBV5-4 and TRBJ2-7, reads ETGVTQSPTHLIKTRGQQVTLRCSSQSGHNTVSWYQQALGQGPQFIFQYYREEENGRGNFPPRFSGLQFPNYSSELNVNALELDDSALYLCASSLSQAYFGPGTRLTVT.

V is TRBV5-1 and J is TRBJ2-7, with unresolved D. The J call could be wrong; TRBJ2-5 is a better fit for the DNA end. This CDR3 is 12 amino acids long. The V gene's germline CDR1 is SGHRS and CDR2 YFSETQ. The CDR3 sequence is CASSTGRETQYF. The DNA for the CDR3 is TGCGCCAGCAGTACGGGCCGAGAGACCCAGTACTTC.

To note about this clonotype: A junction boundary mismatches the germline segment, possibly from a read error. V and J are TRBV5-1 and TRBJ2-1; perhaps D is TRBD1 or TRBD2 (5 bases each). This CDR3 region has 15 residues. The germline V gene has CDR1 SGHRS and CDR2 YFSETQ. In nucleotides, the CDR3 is TGCGCCAGCAGGTCGGGGCAGGGATCCTGCAATGAGCAGTTCTTC. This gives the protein CASRSGQGSCNEQFF.

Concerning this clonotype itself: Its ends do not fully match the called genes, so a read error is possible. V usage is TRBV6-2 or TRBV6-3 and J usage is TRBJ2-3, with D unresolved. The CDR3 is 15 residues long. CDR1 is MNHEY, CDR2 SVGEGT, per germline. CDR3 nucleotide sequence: TGTGCCTGCAGTGAGGTTTTCACAGACACAGATACGCAGTATTTT. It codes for CACSEVFTDTDTQYF.

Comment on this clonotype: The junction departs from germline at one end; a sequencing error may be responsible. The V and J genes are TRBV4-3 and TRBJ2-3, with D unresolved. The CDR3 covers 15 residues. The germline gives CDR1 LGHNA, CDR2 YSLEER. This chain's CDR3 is CASGQQGLGTDTQYF. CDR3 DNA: TGCGCCAGCGGCCAACAAGGGCTGGGCACAGATACGCAGTATTTT.

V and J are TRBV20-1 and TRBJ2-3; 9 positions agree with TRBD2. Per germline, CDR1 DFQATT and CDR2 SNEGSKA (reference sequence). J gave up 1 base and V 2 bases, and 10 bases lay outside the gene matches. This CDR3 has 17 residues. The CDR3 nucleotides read TGCAGTGCTAGATGGGGGCCTAGCGGGAAGGGCACAGATACGCAGTATTTT. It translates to CSARWGPSGKGTDTQYF.

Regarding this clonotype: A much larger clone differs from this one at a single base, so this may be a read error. CDR3 coding DNA: TGCGCCAGCAGCCAAGAAGGGGAGACAGTTGGATTGAGGACAGATACGCAGTATTTT. Protein sequence: CASSQEGETVGLRTDTQYF. The chain carries TRBV4-1 and TRBJ2-3, with D perhaps given as TRBD1 or TRBD2 (5 bases each). V shed 0 bases and J shed 3 bases, with 22 bases lying between them. The germline CDR1 and CDR2 sequences are MGHRA and YSYEKL. This CDR3 contains 19 residues.

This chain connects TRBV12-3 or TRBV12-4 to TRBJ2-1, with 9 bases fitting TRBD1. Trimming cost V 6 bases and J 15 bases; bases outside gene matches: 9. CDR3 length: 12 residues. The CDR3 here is CASSPGDRATFF. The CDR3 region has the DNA TGTGCCAGCAGCCCAGGGGACAGGGCTACGTTCTTC.

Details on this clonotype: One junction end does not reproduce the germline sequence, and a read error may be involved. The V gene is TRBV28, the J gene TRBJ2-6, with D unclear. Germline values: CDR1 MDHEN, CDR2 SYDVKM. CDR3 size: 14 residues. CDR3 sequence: CASQPRGGANVLTF. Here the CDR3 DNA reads TGCGCCAGCCAACCCCGAGGTGGGGCCAACGTCCTGACTTTC.

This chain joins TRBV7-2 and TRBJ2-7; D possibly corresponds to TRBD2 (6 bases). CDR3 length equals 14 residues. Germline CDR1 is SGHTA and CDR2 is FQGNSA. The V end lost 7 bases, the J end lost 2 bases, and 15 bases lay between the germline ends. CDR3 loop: CASNSKAGPYEQYF. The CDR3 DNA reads TGTGCCAGCAACTCAAAAGCGGGCCCCTACGAGCAGTACTTC.

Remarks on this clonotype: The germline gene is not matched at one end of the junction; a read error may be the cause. This CDR3 is CAGSLRRTDTQYF. In DNA, the CDR3 is TGTGCCGGCAGCTTACGCCGCACAGATACGCAGTATTTT. This sequence joins TRBV7-2 and TRBJ2-3, with D unresolved. CDR3 size: 13 residues. CDR1 is SGHTA, CDR2 FQGNSA, per germline.

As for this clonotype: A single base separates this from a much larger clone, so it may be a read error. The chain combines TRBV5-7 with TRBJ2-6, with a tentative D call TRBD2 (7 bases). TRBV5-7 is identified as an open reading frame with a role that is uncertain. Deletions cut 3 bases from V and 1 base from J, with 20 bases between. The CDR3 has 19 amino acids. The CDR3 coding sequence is TGTGCCAGCAGCTCCCTTGGGGGGGGACACGCATCTGGGGCCAACGTCCTGACTTTC. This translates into CASSSLGGGHASGANVLTF.

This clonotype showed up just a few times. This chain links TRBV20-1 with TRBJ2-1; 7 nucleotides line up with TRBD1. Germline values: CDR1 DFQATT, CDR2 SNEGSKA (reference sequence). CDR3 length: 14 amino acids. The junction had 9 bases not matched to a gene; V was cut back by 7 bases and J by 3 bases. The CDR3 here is CSVPDRPNYNEQFF. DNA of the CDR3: TGCAGTGTTCCGGACAGGCCAAACTACAATGAGCAGTTCTTC.

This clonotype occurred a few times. The CDR3, as DNA: TGCGCCAGCAGCCAAACCCCGGGACTCGCTCGGGCGACAGATACGCAGTATTTT. As protein: CASSQTPGLARATDTQYF. The rearrangement joins TRBV4-1 to TRBJ2-3, with a weak D call TRBD2 (6 bases). Germline-derived CDR1 and CDR2 are MGHRA and YSYEKL. V lost 2 bases and J lost 3, with 21 bases in between. This CDR3 has 18 residues.

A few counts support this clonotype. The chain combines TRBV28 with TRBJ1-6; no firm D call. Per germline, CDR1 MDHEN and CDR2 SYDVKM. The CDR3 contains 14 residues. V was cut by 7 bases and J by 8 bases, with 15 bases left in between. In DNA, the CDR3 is TGTGCCAGCAACCCCCGGACTTCCGATTCACCCCTCCACTTT. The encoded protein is CASNPRTSDSPLHF.

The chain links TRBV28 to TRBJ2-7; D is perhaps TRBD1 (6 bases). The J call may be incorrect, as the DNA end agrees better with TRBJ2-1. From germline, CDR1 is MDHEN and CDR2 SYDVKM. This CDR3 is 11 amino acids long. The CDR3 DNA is TGTGCCAGTGGGACACGGCAACTCCAGTTCTTC. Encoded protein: CASGTRQLQFF.

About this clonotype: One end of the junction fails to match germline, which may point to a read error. CDR3 sequence reads: CTSSYGYEQYF. DNA for the CDR3: TGTACCAGCAGTTACGGTTACGAGCAGTACTTC. The chain is built from TRBV6-2 or TRBV6-3 and TRBJ2-7, with D unclear. The CDR3 loop spans 11 amino acids. Per the germline V gene, CDR1 is MNHEY and CDR2 is SVGEGT.

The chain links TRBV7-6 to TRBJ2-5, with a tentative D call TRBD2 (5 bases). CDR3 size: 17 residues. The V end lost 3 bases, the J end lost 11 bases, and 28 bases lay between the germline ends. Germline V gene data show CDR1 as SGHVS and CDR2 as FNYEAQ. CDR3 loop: CASSFNSPEVGYNEQYF. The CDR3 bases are TGTGCCAGCAGCTTTAACTCCCCGGAGGTAGGATACAATGAGCAGTACTTC.

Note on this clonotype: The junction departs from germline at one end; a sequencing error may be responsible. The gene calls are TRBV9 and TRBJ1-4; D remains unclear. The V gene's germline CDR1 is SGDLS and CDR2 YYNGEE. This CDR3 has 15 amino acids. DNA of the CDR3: TGTGCCAGCAGCGTAAGGTCTCAGGCCAATGGAAAACTGTTTTTT. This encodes CASSVRSQANGKLFF. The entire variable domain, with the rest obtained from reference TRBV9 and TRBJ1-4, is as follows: DSGVTQTPKHLITATGQRVTLRCSPRSGDLSVYWYQQSLDQGLQFLIQYYNGEERAKGNILERFSAQQFPDLHSELNLSSLELGDSALYFCASSVRSQANGKLFFGSGTQLSVL.